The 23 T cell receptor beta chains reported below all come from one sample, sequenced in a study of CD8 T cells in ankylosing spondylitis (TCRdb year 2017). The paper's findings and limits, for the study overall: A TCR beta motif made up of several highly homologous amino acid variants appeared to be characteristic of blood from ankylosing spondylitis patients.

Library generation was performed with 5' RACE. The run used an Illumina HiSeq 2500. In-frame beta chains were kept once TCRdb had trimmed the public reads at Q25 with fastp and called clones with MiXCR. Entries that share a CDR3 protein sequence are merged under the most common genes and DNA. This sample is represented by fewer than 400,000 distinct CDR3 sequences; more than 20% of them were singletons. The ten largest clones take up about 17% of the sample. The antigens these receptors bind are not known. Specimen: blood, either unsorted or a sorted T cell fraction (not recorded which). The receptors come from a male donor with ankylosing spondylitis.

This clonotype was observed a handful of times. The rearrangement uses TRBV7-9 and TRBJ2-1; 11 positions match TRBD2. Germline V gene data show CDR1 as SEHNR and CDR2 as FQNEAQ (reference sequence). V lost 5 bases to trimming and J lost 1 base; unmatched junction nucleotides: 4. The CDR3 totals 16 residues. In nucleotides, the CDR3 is TGTGCCAGCAGCCTTTCTAGCGGGAGGTCCTACAATGAGCAGTTCTTC. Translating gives CASSLSSGRSYNEQFF.

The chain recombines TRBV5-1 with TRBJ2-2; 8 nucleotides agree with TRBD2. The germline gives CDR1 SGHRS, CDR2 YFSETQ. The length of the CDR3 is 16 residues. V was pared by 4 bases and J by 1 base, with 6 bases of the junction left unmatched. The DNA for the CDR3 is TGCGCCAGCAGCCAGGTAGCGGGGAGGAACACCGGGGAGCTGTTTTTT. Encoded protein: CASSQVAGRNTGELFF. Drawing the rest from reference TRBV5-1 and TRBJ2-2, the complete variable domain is KAGVTQTPRYLIKTRGQQVTLSCSPISGHRSVSWYQQTPGQGLQFLFEYFSETQRNKGNFPGRFSGRQFSNSRSEMNVSTLELGDSALYLCASSQVAGRNTGELFFGEGSRLTVL.

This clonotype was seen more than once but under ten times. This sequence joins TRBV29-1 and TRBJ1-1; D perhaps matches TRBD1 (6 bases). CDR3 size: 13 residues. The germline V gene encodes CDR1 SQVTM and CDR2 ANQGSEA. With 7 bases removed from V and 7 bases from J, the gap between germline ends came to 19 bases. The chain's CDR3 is CSAVRTEEVEAFF. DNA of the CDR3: TGCAGCGCCGTTCGGACAGAAGAAGTTGAAGCTTTCTTT.

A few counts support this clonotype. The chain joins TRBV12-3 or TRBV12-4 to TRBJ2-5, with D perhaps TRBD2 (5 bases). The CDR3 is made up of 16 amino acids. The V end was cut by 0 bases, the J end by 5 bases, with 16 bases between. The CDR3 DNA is TGTGCCAGCAGTTTAGCGCTCTGGGGATCGGGGGAGACCCAGTACTTC. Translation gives CASSLALWGSGETQYF.

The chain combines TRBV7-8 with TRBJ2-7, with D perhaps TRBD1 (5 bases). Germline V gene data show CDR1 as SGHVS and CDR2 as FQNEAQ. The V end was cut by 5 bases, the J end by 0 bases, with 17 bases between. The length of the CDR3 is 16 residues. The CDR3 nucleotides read TGTGCCAGCAGCCAAAATTCAGGGCAAGACTCCTACGAGCAGTACTTC. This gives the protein CASSQNSGQDSYEQYF.

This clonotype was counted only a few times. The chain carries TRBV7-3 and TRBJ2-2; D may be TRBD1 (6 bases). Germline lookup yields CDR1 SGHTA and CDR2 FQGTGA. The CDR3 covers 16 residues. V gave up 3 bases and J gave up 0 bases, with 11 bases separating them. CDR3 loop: CASSFRQASNTGELFF. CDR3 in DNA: TGTGCCAGCAGCTTTCGACAGGCCTCGAACACCGGGGAGCTGTTTTTT. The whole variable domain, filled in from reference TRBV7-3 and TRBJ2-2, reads GAGVSQTPSNKVTEKGKYVELRCDPISGHTALYWYRQSLGQGPEFLIYFQGTGAADDSGLPNDRFFAVRPEGSVSTLKIQRTERGDSAVYLCASSFRQASNTGELFFGEGSRLTVL.

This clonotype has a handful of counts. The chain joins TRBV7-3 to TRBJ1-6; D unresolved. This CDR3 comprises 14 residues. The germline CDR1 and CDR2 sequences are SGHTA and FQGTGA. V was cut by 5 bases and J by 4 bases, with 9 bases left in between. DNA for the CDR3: TGTGCCAGCAGCGCTGACCCTTATAATTCACCCCTCCACTTT. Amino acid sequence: CASSADPYNSPLHF.

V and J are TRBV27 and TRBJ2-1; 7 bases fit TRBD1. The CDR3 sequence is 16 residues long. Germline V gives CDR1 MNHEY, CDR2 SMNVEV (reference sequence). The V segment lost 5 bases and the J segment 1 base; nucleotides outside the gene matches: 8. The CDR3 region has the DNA TGTGCCAGCAGTACCCGACAGGGAAAGTCCTACAATGAGCAGTTCTTC. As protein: CASSTRQGKSYNEQFF.

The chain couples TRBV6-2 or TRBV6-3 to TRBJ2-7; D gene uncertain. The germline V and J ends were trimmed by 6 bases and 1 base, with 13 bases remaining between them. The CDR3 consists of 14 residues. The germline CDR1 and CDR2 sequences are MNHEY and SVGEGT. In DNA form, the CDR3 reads TGTGCCAGCAGATCGGACCCACCTTCCTACGAGCAGTACTTC. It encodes CASRSDPPSYEQYF.

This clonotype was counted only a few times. Here the CDR3 reads CASRQAGTEDNEQFF. In DNA form, the CDR3 reads TGCGCCAGTCGACAAGCTGGGACCGAGGACAATGAGCAGTTCTTC. The chain combines TRBV5-1 with TRBJ2-1; either TRBD1 or TRBD2 may fit D (5 bases each). Germline V gene sequence: CDR1 SGHRS, CDR2 YFSETQ. The CDR3 is 15 residues long. The ends were cut back, 8 bases at V and 5 bases at J, with 20 bases in the middle.

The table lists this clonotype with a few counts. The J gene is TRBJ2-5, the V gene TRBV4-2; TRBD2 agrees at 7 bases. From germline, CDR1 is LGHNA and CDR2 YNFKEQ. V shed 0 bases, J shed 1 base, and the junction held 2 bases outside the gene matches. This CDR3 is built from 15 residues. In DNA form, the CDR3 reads TGTGCCAGCAGCCAAGAGTGGGGGGGCCAAGAGACCCAGTACTTC. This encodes CASSQEWGGQETQYF.

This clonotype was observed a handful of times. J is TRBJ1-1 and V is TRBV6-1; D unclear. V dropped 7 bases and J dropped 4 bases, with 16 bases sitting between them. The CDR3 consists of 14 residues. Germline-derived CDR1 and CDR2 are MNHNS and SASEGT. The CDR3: CASTPAGRITEAFF. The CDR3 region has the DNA TGTGCCAGCACCCCGGCAGGTCGGATCACTGAAGCTTTCTTT.

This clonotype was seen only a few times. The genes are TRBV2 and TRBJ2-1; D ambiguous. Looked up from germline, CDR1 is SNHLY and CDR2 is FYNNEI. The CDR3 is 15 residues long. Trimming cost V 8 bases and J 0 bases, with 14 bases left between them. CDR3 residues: CASCPPPGSYNEQFF. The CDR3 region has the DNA TGTGCCAGCTGTCCCCCCCCAGGCTCCTACAATGAGCAGTTCTTC.

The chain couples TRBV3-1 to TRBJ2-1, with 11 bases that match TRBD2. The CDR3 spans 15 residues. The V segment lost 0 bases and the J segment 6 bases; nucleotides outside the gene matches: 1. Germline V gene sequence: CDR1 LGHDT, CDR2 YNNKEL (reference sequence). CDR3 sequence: CASSQEGLAVNEQFF. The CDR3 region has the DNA TGTGCCAGCAGCCAAGAGGGACTAGCGGTCAATGAGCAGTTCTTC.

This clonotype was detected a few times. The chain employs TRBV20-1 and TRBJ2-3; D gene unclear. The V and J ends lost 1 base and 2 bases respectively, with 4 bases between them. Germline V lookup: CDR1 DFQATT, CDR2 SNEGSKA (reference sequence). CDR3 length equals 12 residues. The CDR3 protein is CSARGNTDTQYF. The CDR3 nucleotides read TGCAGTGCTAGAGGCAACACAGATACGCAGTATTTT.

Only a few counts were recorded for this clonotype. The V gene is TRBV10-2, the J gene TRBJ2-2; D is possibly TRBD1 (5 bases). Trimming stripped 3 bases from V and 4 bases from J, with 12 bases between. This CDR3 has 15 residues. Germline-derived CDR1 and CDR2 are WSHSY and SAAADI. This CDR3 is CASSDRARSTGELFF. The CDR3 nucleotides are TGCGCCAGCAGTGACAGGGCAAGGAGCACCGGGGAGCTGTTTTTT.

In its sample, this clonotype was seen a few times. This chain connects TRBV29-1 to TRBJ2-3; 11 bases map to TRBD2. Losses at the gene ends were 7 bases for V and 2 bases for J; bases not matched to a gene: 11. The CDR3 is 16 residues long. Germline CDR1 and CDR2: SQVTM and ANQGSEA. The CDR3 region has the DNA TGCAGCGCGGGTAGGCGACTAGCGGGGAACACAGATACGCAGTATTTT. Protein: CSAGRRLAGNTDTQYF.

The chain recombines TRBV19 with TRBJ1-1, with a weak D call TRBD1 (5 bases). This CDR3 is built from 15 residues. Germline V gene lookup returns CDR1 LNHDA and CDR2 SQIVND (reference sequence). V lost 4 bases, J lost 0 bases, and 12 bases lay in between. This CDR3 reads CASSSPGGMNTEAFF. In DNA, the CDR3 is TGTGCCAGTAGTAGCCCGGGGGGGATGAACACTGAAGCTTTCTTT.

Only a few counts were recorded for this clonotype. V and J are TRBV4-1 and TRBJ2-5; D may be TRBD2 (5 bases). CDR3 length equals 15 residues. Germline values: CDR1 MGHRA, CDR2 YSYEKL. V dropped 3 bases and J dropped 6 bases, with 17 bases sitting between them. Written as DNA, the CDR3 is TGCGCCAGCAGCCAGGGTGACTGGCTAGCCCAGACCCAGTACTTC. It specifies CASSQGDWLAQTQYF.

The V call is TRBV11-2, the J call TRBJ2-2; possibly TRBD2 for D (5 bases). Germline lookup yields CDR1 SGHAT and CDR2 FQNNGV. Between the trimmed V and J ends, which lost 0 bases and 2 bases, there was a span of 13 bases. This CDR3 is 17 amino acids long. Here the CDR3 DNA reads TGTGCCAGCAGCTTAGATCGGGTTAGCGTTAACACCGGGGAGCTGTTTTTT. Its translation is CASSLDRVSVNTGELFF.

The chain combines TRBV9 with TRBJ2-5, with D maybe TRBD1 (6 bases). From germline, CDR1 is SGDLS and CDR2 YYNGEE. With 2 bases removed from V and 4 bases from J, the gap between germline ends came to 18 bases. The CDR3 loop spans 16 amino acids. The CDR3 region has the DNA TGTGCCAGCAGCGTTTCACAGGGCTTTGCGGGAGAGACCCAGTACTTC. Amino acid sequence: CASSVSQGFAGETQYF.

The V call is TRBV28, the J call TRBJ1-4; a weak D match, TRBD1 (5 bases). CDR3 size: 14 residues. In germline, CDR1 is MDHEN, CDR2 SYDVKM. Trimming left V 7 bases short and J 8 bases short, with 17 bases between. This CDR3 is CASTRPGQVEKLFF. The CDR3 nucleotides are TGTGCCAGCACCAGACCAGGGCAGGTCGAAAAACTGTTTTTT.

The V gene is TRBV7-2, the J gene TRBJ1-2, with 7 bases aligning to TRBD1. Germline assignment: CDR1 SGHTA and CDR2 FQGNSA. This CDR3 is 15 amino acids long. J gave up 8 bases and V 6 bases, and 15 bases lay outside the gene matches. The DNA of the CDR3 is TGTGCCAGCAGGCCTCAACAGGGGCTGTCAGGGGGCTACACCTTC. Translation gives CASRPQQGLSGGYTF.